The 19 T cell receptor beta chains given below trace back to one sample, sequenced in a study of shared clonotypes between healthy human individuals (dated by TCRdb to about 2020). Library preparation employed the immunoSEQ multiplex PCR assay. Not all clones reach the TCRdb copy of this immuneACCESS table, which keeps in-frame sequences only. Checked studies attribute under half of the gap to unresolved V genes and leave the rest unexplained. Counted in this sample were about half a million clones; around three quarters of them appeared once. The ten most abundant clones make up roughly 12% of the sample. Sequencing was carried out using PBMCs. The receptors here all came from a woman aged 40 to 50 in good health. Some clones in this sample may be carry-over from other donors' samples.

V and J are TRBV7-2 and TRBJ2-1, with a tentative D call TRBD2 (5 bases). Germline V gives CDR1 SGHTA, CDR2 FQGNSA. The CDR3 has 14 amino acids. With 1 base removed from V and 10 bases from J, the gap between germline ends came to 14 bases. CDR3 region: CASSLVLANSEQFF. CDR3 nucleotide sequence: TGTGCCAGCAGCTTAGTTCTAGCTAACAGCGAGCAGTTCTTC.

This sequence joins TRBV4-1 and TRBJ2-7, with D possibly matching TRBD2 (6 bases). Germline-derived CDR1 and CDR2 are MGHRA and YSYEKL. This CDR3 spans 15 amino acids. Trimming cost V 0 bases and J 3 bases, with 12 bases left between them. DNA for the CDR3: TGCGCCAGCAGCCAAGATCTGGGGGGAAGCTACGAGCAGTACTTC. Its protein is CASSQDLGGSYEQYF.

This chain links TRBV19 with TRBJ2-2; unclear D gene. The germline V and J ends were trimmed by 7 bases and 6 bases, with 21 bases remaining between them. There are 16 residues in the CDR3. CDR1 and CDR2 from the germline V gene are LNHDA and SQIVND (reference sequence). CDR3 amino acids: CASMDDGFAPPGELFF. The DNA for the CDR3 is TGTGCCAGTATGGACGATGGTTTCGCTCCCCCCGGGGAGCTGTTTTTT. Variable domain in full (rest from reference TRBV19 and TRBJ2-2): DGGITQSPKYLFRKEGQNVTLSCEQNLNHDAMYWYRQDPGQGLRLIYYSQIVNDFQKGDIAEGYSVSREKKESFPLTVTSAQKNPTAFYLCASMDDGFAPPGELFFGEGSRLTVL.

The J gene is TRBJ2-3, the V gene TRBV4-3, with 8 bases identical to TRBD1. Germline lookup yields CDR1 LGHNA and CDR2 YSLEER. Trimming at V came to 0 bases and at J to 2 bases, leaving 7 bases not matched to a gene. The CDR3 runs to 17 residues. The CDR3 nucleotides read TGCGCCAGCAGCCAAGATTGGGGACAGGAGATCACAGATACGCAGTATTTT. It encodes CASSQDWGQEITDTQYF.

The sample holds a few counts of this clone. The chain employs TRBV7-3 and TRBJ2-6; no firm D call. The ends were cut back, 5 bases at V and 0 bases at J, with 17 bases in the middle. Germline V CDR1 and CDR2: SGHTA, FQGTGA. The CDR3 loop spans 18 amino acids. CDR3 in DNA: TGTGCCAGCAGCCCACCAGTTCAAACCAGCTCTGGGGCCAACGTCCTGACTTTC. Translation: CASSPPVQTSSGANVLTF.

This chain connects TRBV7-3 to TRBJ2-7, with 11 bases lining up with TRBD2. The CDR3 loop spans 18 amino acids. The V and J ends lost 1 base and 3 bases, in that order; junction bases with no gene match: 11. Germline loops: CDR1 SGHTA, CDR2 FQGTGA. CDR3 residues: CASSLRGGNSGRVYEQYF. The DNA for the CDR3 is TGTGCCAGCAGCTTAAGAGGTGGAAATAGCGGGAGGGTCTACGAGCAGTACTTC.

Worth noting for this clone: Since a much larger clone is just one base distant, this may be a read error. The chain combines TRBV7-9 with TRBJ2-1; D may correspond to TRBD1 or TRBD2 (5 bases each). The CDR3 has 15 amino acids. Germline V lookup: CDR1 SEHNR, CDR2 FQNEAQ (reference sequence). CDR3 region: CASSLDLTRGGERFF. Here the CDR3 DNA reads TGTGCCAGCAGCTTAGACCTCACCCGGGGCGGTGAGCGGTTCTTC. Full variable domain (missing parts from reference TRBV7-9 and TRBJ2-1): DTGVSQNPRHKITKRGQNVTFRCDPISEHNRLYWYRQTLGQGPEFLTYFQNEAQLEKSRLLSDRFSAERPKGSFSTLEIQRTEQGDSAMYLCASSLDLTRGGERFFGPGTRLTVL.

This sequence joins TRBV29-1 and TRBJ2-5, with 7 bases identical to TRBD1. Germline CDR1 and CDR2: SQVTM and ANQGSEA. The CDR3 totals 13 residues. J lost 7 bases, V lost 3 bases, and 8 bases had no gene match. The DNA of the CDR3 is TGCAGCGTTGACCAGGGACAGCGACGGACCCAGTACTTC. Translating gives CSVDQGQRRTQYF.

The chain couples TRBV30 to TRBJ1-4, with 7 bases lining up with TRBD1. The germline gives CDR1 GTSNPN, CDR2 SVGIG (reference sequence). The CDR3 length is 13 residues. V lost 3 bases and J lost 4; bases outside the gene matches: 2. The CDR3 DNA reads TGTGCCTGGAGGGGACAGCTTAATGAAAAACTGTTTTTT. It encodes CAWRGQLNEKLFF. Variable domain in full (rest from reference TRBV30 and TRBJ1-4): SQTIHQWPATLVQPVGSPLSLECTVEGTSNPNLYWYRQAAGRGLQLLFYSVGIGQISSEVPQNLSASRPQDRQFILSSKKLLLSDSGFYLCAWRGQLNEKLFFGSGTQLSVL.

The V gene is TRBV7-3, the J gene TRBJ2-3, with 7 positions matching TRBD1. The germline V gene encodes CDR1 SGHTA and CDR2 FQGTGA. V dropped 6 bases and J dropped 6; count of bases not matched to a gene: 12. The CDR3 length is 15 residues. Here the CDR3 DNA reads TGTGCCAGCAGTCTTACAGGGGCACCAGGGGATACGCAGTATTTT. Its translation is CASSLTGAPGDTQYF.

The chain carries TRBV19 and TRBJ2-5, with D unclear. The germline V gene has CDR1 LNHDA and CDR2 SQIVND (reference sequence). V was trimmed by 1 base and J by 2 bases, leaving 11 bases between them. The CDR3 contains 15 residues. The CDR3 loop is CASSIGAADQETQYF. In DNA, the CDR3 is TGTGCCAGTAGTATAGGCGCGGCGGATCAAGAGACCCAGTACTTC.

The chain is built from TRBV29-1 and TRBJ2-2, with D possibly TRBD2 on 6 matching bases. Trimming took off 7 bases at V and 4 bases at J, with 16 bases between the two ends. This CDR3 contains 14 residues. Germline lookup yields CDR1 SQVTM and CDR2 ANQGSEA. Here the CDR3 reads CSGGEMDGTGELFF. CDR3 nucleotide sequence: TGCAGCGGGGGGGAGATGGACGGCACCGGGGAGCTGTTTTTT.

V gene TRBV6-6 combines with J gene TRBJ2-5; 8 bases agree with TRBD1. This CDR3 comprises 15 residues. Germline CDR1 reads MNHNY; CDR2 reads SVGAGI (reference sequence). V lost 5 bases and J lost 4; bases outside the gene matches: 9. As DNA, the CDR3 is TGTGCCAGCAGTGGGAGGACAGGGATCAGAGAGACCCAGTACTTC. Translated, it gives CASSGRTGIRETQYF.

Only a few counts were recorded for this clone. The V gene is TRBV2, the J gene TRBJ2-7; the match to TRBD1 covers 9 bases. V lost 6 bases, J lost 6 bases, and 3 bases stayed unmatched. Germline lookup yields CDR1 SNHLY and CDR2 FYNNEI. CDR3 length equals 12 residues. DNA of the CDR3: TGTGCCAGCAGGGGGACAGGGTTCGAGCAGTACTTC. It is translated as CASRGTGFEQYF.

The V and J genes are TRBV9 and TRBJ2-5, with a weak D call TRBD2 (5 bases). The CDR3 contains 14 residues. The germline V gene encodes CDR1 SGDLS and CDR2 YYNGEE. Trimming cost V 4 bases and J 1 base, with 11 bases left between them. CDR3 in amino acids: CASSSRTPQETQYF. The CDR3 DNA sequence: TGTGCCAGCAGCTCCCGGACTCCCCAAGAGACCCAGTACTTC.

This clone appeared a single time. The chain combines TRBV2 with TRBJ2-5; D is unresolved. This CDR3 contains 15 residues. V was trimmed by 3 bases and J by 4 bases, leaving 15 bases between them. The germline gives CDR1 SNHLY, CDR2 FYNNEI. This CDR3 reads CASSDQRARGETQYF. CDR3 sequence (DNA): TGTGCCAGCAGTGACCAACGGGCCCGAGGAGAGACCCAGTACTTC.

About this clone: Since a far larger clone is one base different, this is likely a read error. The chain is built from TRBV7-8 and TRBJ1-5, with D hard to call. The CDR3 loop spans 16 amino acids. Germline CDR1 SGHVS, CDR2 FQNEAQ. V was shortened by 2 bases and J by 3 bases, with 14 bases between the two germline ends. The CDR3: CASSLCGGRDNQPQHF. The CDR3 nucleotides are TGTGCCAGCAGCTTATGTGGAGGGCGGGACAATCAGCCCCAGCATTTT.

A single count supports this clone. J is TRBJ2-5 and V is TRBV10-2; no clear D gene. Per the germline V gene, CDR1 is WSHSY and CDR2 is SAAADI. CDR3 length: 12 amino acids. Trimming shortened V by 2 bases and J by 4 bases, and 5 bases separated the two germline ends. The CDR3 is CASSERPETQYF. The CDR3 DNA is TGCGCCAGCAGTGAGCGACCAGAGACCCAGTACTTC.

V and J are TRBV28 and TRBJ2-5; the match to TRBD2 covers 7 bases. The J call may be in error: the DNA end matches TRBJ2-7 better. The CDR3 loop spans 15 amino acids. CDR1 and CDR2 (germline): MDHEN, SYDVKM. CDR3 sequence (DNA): TGTGCCAGCAGTCCCGGGACTAATCTTCTCTACGAGCAGTACTTC. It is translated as CASSPGTNLLYEQYF.